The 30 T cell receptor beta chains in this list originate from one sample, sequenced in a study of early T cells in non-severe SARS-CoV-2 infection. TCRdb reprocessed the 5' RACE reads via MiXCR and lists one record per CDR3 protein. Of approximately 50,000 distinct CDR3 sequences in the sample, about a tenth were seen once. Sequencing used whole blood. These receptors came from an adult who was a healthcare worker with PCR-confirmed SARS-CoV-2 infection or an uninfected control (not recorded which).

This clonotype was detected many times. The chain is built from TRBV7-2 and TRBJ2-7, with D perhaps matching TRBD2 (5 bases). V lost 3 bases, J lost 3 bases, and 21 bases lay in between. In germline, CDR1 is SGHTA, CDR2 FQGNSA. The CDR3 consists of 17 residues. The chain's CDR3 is CASSFSTASRLYYEQYF. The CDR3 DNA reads TGTGCCAGCAGCTTCTCCACGGCTAGCAGATTATACTACGAGCAGTACTTC.

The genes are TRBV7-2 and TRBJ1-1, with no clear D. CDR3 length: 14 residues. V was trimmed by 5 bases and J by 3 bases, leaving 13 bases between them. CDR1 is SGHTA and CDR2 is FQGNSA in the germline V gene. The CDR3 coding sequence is TGTGCCAGCAGCAAGGACCCGATACACACTGAAGCTTTCTTT. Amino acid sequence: CASSKDPIHTEAFF.

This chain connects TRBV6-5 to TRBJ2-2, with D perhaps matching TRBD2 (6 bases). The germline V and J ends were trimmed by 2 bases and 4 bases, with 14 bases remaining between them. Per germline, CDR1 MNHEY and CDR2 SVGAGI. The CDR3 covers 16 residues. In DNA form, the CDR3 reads TGTGCCAGCAGTTACCTGGGGGGAGGTCGCACCGGGGAGCTGTTTTTT. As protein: CASSYLGGGRTGELFF.

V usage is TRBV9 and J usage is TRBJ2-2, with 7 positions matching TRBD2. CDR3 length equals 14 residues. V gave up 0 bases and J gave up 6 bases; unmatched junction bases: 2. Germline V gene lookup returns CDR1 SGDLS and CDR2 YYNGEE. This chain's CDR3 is CASSVAGGPGELFF. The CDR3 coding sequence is TGTGCCAGCAGCGTAGCGGGAGGTCCCGGGGAGCTGTTTTTT.

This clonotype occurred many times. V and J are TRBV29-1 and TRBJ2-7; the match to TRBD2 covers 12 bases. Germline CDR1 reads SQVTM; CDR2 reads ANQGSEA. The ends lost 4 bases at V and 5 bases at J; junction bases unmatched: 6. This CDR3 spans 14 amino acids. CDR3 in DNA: TGCAGCGTTGTCGGACTAGCGGGACGGAACGAGCAGTACTTC. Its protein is CSVVGLAGRNEQYF.

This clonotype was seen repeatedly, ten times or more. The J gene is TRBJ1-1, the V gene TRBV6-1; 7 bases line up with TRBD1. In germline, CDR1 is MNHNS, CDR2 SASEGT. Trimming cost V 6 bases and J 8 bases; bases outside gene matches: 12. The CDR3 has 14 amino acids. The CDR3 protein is CASSAGTASKEAFF. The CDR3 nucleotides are TGTGCCAGCAGCGCAGGGACAGCATCAAAGGAAGCTTTCTTT.

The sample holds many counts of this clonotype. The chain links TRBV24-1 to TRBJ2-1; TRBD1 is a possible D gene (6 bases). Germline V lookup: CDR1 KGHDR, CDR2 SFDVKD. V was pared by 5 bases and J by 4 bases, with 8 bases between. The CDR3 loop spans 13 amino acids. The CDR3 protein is CATSGQVYNEQFF. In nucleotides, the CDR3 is TGTGCCACCAGTGGACAGGTGTACAATGAGCAGTTCTTC.

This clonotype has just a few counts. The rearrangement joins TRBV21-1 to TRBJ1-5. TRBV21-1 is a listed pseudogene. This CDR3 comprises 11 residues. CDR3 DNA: TGTGCCAGCAGCAAGCCACAGCCCCAGCATTTT. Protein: CASSKPQPQHF.

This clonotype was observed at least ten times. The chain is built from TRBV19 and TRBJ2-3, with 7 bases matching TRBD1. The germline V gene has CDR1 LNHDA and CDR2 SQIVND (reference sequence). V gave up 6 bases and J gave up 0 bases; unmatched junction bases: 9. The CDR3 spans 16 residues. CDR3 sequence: CASSATGTISTDTQYF. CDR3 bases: TGTGCCAGTAGCGCGACAGGGACCATTAGCACAGATACGCAGTATTTT.

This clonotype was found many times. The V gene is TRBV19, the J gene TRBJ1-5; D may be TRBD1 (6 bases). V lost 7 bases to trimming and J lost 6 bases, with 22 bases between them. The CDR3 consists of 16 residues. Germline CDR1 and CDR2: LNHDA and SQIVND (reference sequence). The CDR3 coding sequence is TGTGCCAGTACCCCCAGCAGGGGCCTCGGGACTCAGCCCCAGCATTTT. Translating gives CASTPSRGLGTQPQHF. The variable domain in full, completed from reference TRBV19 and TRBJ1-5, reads DGGITQSPKYLFRKEGQNVTLSCEQNLNHDAMYWYRQDPGQGLRLIYYSQIVNDFQKGDIAEGYSVSREKKESFPLTVTSAQKNPTAFYLCASTPSRGLGTQPQHFGDGTRLSIL.

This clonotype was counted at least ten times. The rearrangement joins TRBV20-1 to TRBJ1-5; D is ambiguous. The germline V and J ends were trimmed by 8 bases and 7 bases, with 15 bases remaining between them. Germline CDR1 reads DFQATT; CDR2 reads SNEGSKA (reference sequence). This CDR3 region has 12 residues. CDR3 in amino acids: CSSREREQPQHF. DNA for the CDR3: TGCAGTTCCCGGGAGAGGGAACAGCCCCAGCATTTT.

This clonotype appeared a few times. CDR3 in amino acids: CASSFPGQSNYGYTF. CDR3 DNA: TGTGCCAGCAGCTTCCCGGGACAATCGAACTATGGCTACACCTTC. The V call is TRBV7-9, the J call TRBJ1-2, with a weak D call TRBD1 (6 bases). The length of the CDR3 is 15 residues. Germline CDR1 reads SEHNR; CDR2 reads FQNEAQ (reference sequence). Trimming removed 3 bases from V and 2 bases from J, with 13 bases in between.

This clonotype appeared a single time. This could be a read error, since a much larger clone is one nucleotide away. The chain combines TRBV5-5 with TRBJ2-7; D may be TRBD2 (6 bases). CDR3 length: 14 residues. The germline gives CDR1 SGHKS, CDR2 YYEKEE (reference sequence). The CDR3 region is CVSSLAGQGGLPYF. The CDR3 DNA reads TGTGTCAGCAGCTTGGCGGGGCAGGGTGGTCTTCCGTACTTC. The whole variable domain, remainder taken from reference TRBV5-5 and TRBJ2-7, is DAGVTQSPTHLIKTRGQQVTLRCSPISGHKSVSWYQQVLGQGPQFIFQYYEKEERGRGNFPDRFSARQFPNYSSELNVNALLLGDSALYLCVSSLAGQGGLPYFGPGTRLTVT.

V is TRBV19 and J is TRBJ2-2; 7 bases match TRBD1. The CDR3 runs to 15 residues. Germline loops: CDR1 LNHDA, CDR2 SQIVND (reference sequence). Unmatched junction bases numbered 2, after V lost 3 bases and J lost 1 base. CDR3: CASSIRQGNTGELFF. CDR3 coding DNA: TGTGCCAGTAGTATTAGACAGGGGAACACCGGGGAGCTGTTTTTT.

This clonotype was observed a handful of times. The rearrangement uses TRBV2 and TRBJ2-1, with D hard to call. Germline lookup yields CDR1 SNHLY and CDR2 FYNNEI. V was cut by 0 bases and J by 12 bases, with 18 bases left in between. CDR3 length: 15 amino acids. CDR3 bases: TGTGCCAGCAGTGAAGCGGCGGCCCCTTCGTATAGGCAGTTCTTC. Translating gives CASSEAAAPSYRQFF.

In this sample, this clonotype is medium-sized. CDR3 sequence: CAWSVGSSYEQYF. Here the CDR3 DNA reads TGTGCCTGGAGTGTAGGGAGCTCCTACGAGCAGTACTTC. This rearrangement joins TRBV30 to TRBJ2-7; D is perhaps TRBD2 (5 bases). Germline V gives CDR1 GTSNPN, CDR2 SVGIG (reference sequence). The CDR3 runs 13 residues. The germline V and J ends were trimmed by 0 bases and 0 bases, with 6 bases remaining between them. Drawing the rest from reference TRBV30 and TRBJ2-7, the complete variable domain is SQTIHQWPATLVQPVGSPLSLECTVEGTSNPNLYWYRQAAGRGLQLLFYSVGIGQISSEVPQNLSASRPQDRQFILSSKKLLLSDSGFYLCAWSVGSSYEQYFGPGTRLTVT.

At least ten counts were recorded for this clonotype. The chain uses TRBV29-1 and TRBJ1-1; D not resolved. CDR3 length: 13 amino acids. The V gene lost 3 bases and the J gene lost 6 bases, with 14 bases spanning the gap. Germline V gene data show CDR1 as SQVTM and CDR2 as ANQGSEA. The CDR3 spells CSVEAVSGAEAFF. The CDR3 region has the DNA TGCAGCGTTGAGGCTGTAAGCGGCGCTGAAGCTTTCTTT.

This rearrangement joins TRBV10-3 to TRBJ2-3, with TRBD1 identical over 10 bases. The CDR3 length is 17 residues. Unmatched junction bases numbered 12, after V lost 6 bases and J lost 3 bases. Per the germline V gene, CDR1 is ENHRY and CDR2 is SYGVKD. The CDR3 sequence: CAISSRSRDRGTDTQYF. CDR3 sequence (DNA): TGTGCCATCAGCTCCAGATCCCGGGACAGGGGAACAGATACGCAGTATTTT.

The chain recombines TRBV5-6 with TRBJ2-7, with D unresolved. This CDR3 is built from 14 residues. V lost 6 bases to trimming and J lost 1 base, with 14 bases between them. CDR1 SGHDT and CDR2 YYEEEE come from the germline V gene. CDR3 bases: TGTGCCAGCACCCCGTCGCACATATCCTACGAGCAGTACTTC. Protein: CASTPSHISYEQYF.

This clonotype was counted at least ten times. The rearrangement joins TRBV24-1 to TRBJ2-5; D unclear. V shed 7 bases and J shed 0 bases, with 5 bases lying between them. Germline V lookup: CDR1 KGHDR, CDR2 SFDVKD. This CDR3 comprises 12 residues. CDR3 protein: CATSSYQETQYF. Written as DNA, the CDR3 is TGTGCCACCAGCTCATACCAAGAGACCCAGTACTTC.

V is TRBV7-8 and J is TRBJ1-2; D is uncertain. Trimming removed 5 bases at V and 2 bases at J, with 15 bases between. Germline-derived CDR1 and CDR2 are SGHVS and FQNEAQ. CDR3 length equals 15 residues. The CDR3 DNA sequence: TGTGCCAGCAGCCGCTCATCCGGGATCAACTATGGCTACACCTTC. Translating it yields CASSRSSGINYGYTF.

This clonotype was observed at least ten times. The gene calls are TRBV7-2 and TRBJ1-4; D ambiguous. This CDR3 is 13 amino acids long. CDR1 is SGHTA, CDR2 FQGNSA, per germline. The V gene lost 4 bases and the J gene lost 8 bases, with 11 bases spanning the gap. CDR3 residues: CASSSRTDEKLFF. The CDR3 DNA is TGTGCCAGCAGCTCCCGGACCGACGAAAAACTGTTTTTT.

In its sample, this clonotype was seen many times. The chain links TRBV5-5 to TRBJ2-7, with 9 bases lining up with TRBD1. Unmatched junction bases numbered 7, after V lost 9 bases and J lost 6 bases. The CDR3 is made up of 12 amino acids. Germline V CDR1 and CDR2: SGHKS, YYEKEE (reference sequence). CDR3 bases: TGTGCCACCGGGACAGGGCCTCTCGAGCAGTACTTC. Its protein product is CATGTGPLEQYF.

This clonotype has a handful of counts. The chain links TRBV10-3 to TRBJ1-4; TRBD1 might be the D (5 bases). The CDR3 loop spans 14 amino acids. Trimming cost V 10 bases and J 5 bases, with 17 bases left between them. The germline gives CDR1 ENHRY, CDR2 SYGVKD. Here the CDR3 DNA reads TGTGCCACCCGCCAAGGGGTTACCAATGAAAAACTGTTTTTT. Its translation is CATRQGVTNEKLFF.

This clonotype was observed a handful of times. As DNA, the CDR3 is TGTGCCACCAGTGAGGTACAGGGAGGATTTCAAGAGACCCAGTACTTC. It translates to CATSEVQGGFQETQYF. V is TRBV24-1 and J is TRBJ2-5; D may match TRBD1 or TRBD2 (6 bases each). Trimming took off 4 bases at V and 2 bases at J, with 16 bases between the two ends. CDR3 length equals 16 residues. Germline lookup yields CDR1 KGHDR and CDR2 SFDVKD.

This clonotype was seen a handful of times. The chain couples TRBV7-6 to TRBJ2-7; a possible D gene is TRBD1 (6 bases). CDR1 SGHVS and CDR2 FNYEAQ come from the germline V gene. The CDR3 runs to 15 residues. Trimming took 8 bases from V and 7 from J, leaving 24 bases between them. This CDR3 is CASAQNSGGPREQYF. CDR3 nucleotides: TGTGCCAGCGCCCAGAACAGTGGGGGCCCGCGGGAGCAGTACTTC.

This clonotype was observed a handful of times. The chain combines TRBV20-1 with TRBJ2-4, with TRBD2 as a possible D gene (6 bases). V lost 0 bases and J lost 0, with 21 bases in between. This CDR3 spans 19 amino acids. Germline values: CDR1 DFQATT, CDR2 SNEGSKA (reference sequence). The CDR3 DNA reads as TGCAGTGCTAGAGATTGGAGACGGGGGACCATTCTAGCCAAAAACATTCAGTACTTC. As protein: CSARDWRRGTILAKNIQYF.

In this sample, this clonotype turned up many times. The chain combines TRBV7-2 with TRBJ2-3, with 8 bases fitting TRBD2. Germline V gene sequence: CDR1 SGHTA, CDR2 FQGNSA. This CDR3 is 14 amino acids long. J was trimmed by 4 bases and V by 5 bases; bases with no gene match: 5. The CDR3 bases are TGTGCCAGCAGCCTTACGGGGGGGGCAGATACGCAGTATTTT. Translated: CASSLTGGADTQYF.

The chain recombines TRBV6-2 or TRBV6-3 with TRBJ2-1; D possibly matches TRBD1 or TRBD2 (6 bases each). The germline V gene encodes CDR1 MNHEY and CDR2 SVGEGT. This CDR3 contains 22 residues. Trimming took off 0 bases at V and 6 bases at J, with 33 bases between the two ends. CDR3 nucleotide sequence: TGTGCCAGCAGTTACTCTTACCTCGAACCCCGGGGGCAGGGTCCAGCAGGCAATGAGCAGTTCTTC. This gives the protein CASSYSYLEPRGQGPAGNEQFF.

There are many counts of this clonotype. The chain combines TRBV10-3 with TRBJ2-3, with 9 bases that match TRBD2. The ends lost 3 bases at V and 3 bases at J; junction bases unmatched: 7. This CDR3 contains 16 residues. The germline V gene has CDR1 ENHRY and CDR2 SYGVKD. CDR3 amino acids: CAISDRAGGGTDTQYF. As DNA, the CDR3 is TGTGCCATCAGTGACCGAGCGGGAGGCGGGACAGATACGCAGTATTTT.